A selection of T cell receptor beta chains follows, all from one sample in a study of blood T cell repertoires in COVID-19. Sequencing was performed with immunoSEQ multiplex PCR; in TCRdb, only in-frame clones are kept and a portion is missing. The data show about 69,000 clones, with roughly 87% seen just once and less than 3% held by the top ten. Material for sequencing was peripheral blood. These receptors came from a man older than 75 with acute or convalescent COVID-19. CDR3s include the opening cysteine and the closing phenylalanine or tryptophan. A D gene is named only where the DNA matches it firmly. Size tells how often a clone was seen (once, few, many) or the class of an expanded clone, and some rows leave it out.

V: TRBV29-1
D: TRBD1
J: TRBJ1-2
size: .
DNA: TGCAGCGTTGGGGCACAGGGGAGTACTGGCTACACCTTC
CDR3: CSVGAQGSTGYTF

V: TRBV24-1
D: .
J: TRBJ2-1
size: few
DNA: TGTGCCACCAGTGATTCTCGAGTTGTTGAGCAGTTCTTC
CDR3: CATSDSRVVEQFF

V: TRBV24-1
D: TRBD2
J: TRBJ2-7
size: .
DNA: TGTGCCACCAGTGCTTCTATTGCCCCCGGGGGGGCCTACGAGCAGTACTTC
CDR3: CATSASIAPGGAYEQYF

V: TRBV11-2
D: TRBD1
J: TRBJ1-6
size: .
DNA: TGTGCCAGCAGCTCCCGACAGGGCTTAACCTATAATTCACCCCTCCACTTT
CDR3: CASSSRQGLTYNSPLHF

V: TRBV6-4
D: .
J: TRBJ2-7
size: .
DNA: TGTGCCAGCAGGATACAGGCCTCCTACGAGCAGTACTTC
CDR3: CASRIQASYEQYF

V: TRBV19
D: TRBD1
J: TRBJ1-2
size: few
DNA: TGTGCCAGTGCGCCCCCCGGGACAGGGAGAACCGATGGCTACACCTTC
CDR3: CASAPPGTGRTDGYTF

V: TRBV6-5
D: .
J: TRBJ2-1
size: once
DNA: TGTGCCAGCAGTTGGGGGCTGAGGGTTAATTACAATGAGCAGTTCTTC
CDR3: CASSWGLRVNYNEQFF

V: TRBV28
D: TRBD1
J: TRBJ1-3
size: .
DNA: TGTGCCAGCAGACCGGGACAGGCTGGAAACACCATATATTTT
CDR3: CASRPGQAGNTIYF

V: TRBV18
D: .
J: TRBJ2-2
size: .
DNA: TGTGCCAGCTCGCCTGGGAGTTGGACCGGGGAGCTGTTTTTT
CDR3: CASSPGSWTGELFF

V: TRBV5-6
D: TRBD2
J: TRBJ2-3
size: .
DNA: TGTGCCAGCAGCTTGCCCCAGCGGGAGGGCACAGATACGCAGTATTTT
CDR3: CASSLPQREGTDTQYF

V: TRBV24-1
D: TRBD1
J: TRBJ2-3
size: .
DNA: TGTGCCACCAGTGCCTACAGGGGGCGGGCAGATACGCAGTATTTT
CDR3: CATSAYRGRADTQYF

V: TRBV29-1
D: TRBD1
J: TRBJ1-2
size: .
DNA: TGCAGCGGAGGGACAGCTAACTATGGCTACACCTTC
CDR3: CSGGTANYGYTF

V: TRBV2
D: .
J: TRBJ2-1
size: .
DNA: TGTGCCAGCAGTGAGGCGCGGCAGTTCTACAATGAGCAGTTCTTC
CDR3: CASSEARQFYNEQFF

V: TRBV24-1
D: .
J: TRBJ2-5
size: .
DNA: TGTGCCACCAGTGAACCGGGACTGGGCCAAGAGACCCAGTACTTC
CDR3: CATSEPGLGQETQYF

V: TRBV5-5
D: TRBD1
J: TRBJ2-5
size: .
DNA: TGTGCCAGCAGCACCGACAGGGCCCTACAAGAGACCCAGTACTTC
CDR3: CASSTDRALQETQYF

V: TRBV7-9
D: .
J: TRBJ1-1
size: .
DNA: TGTGCCAGCAGCTTATGGGGGCCCACTGAAGCTTTCTTT
CDR3: CASSLWGPTEAFF

V: TRBV9
D: TRBD2
J: TRBJ2-3
size: .
DNA: TGTGCCAGCAGCGAGGGACTAGCGGGAGAAATAGCGTATTTT
CDR3: CASSEGLAGEIAYF

V: TRBV5-1
D: .
J: TRBJ1-1
size: once
DNA: TGCGCCAGCAGCCTTATCAGGGGGAACACTGAAGCTTTCTTT
CDR3: CASSLIRGNTEAFF

V: TRBV2
D: .
J: TRBJ2-3
size: .
DNA: TGTGCCACCCATGCAAACAGCCGCACAGATACGCAGTATTTT
CDR3: CATHANSRTDTQYF

V: TRBV3-1/TRBV3-2
D: .
J: TRBJ2-5
size: .
DNA: TGTGCCAGCAGCCAAGCAGTTGGCGTCGGGGCCCAGTACTTC
CDR3: CASSQAVGVGAQYF

V: TRBV5-6
D: TRBD1
J: TRBJ1-6
size: .
DNA: TGTGCCAGCAGCTTAGTTTCCAACAGGGGGTCCGGATCACCCCTCCACTTT
CDR3: CASSLVSNRGSGSPLHF

V: TRBV6-1
D: TRBD1
J: TRBJ2-7
size: .
DNA: TGTGCCAGCAGTGAAGGGACAGGCCCCTACGAGCAGTACTTC
CDR3: CASSEGTGPYEQYF

V: TRBV19
D: TRBD2
J: TRBJ2-7
size: .
DNA: TGTGCCAGTAGTTTCACCGGGACTAGCGCATACGAGCAGTACTTC
CDR3: CASSFTGTSAYEQYF

V: TRBV13
D: .
J: TRBJ1-2
size: .
DNA: TGTGCCAGCAGCTTGAGGAACAACCCAATTCCTCTATATGGCTACACCTTC
CDR3: CASSLRNNPIPLYGYTF

V: TRBV10-2
D: .
J: TRBJ2-7
size: .
DNA: TGCGCCAGCAGCCTAATTAGGGGGAGTGGGACCTACGAGCAGTACTTC
CDR3: CASSLIRGSGTYEQYF

V: TRBV30
D: TRBD1
J: TRBJ1-4
size: once
DNA: TGTGCCTGGAGTGGACAGGGTTTGGGTAATGAAAAACTGTTTTTT
CDR3: CAWSGQGLGNEKLFF

V: TRBV6-2/TRBV6-3
D: TRBD1
J: TRBJ1-5
size: .
DNA: TGTGCCAGCAGTCGGGCGGACCAGACAGGGTCACGCAATCAGCCCCAGCATTTT
CDR3: CASSRADQTGSRNQPQHF

V: TRBV6-4
D: .
J: TRBJ2-3
size: .
DNA: TGTGCCAGCAGTGACATGGCGGGATCCACAGATACGCAGTATTTT
CDR3: CASSDMAGSTDTQYF

V: TRBV7-2
D: TRBD2
J: TRBJ2-4
size: .
DNA: TGTGCCAGCAGCTTAGGTCCTACGACTAGCGGGGGTTTAAGCGCATTGTACTTC
CDR3: CASSLGPTTSGGLSALYF

V: TRBV6-2/TRBV6-3
D: .
J: TRBJ1-2
size: .
DNA: TGTGCCAGCAGTTACCGTCTATCAACAGGGCTAGATGGCTACACCTTC
CDR3: CASSYRLSTGLDGYTF

V: TRBV5-1
D: TRBD2
J: TRBJ2-1
size: .
DNA: TGCGCCAGCAGCTCTATAGCGGGAGGCCCCCACAATGAGCAGTTCTTC
CDR3: CASSSIAGGPHNEQFF

V: TRBV15
D: .
J: TRBJ1-2
size: .
DNA: TGTGCCACCAGCAGAGGCGGGGGCGGTGGCTACACCTTC
CDR3: CATSRGGGGGYTF

V: TRBV10-3
D: .
J: TRBJ2-1
size: .
DNA: TGTGCCATCAGTGAAGACCTAGCCGATGAGCAGTTCTTC
CDR3: CAISEDLADEQFF

V: TRBV4-1
D: .
J: TRBJ2-7
size: few
DNA: TGCGCCAGCAGCCGCTCACAGGGTCTGTTGAACGAGCAGTACTTC
CDR3: CASSRSQGLLNEQYF

V: TRBV3-1/TRBV3-2
D: TRBD2
J: TRBJ2-7
size: .
DNA: TGTGCCAGCAGCTCCAGCGGGAGTCGCTCCTACGAGCAGTACTTC
CDR3: CASSSSGSRSYEQYF

V: TRBV7-2
D: TRBD1
J: TRBJ1-1
size: .
DNA: TGTGCCAGCAGCTCGGTGGACAGGATCACTGAAGCTTTCTTT
CDR3: CASSSVDRITEAFF

V: TRBV19
D: TRBD1
J: TRBJ2-3
size: few
DNA: TGTGCCAGTAGTATAGTTGGGACAGGGTTTGCAGATACGCAGTATTTT
CDR3: CASSIVGTGFADTQYF

V: TRBV7-9
D: TRBD2
J: TRBJ2-7
size: few
DNA: TGTGCCAGCAGCTCGGCTAGGCGGGAGGGAGTGTACGAGCAGTACTTC
CDR3: CASSSARREGVYEQYF

V: TRBV7-8
D: .
J: TRBJ1-3
size: .
DNA: TGTGCCAGCAGCCAGGCGGTTGGGGCGGGAAACACCATATATTTT
CDR3: CASSQAVGAGNTIYF

V: TRBV5-1
D: .
J: TRBJ1-2
size: once
DNA: TGCGCCAGCAGCTTGGAAGCCGGGAACTATGGCTACACCTTC
CDR3: CASSLEAGNYGYTF

V: TRBV30
D: .
J: TRBJ2-1
size: .
DNA: TGTGCCTGGAGTCCTCTTACGGCGGGTGAGCAGTTCTTC
CDR3: CAWSPLTAGEQFF

V: TRBV6-5
D: TRBD2
J: TRBJ2-1
size: .
DNA: TGTGCCAGCAGTTACCACAAGAGCGGGGTGGACAATGAGCAGTTCTTC
CDR3: CASSYHKSGVDNEQFF

V: TRBV11-2
D: TRBD2
J: TRBJ2-1
size: few
DNA: TGTGCCAGCAGCCCCGGGAGCGGGGCCGGTTACAATGAGCAGTTCTTC
CDR3: CASSPGSGAGYNEQFF

V: TRBV28
D: .
J: TRBJ2-1
size: .
DNA: TGTGCCAGCAGTTCACACCGTCTCAATGAGCAGTTCTTC
CDR3: CASSSHRLNEQFF

V: TRBV6-5
D: TRBD1
J: TRBJ1-5
size: .
DNA: TGTGCCAGCAGGGTAGTGACAGGGACTAATCAGCCCCAGCATTTT
CDR3: CASRVVTGTNQPQHF

V: TRBV10-3
D: .
J: TRBJ2-7
size: .
DNA: TGTGCCATCAGTCGACAGTACGAGCAGTACTTC
CDR3: CAISRQYEQYF

V: TRBV4-1
D: .
J: TRBJ2-5
size: .
DNA: TGCGCCAGCAGCCAAGTCACCGGGACAAACCAAGAGACCCAGTACTTC
CDR3: CASSQVTGTNQETQYF

V: TRBV19
D: TRBD2
J: TRBJ2-7
size: .
DNA: TGTGCCAGTAAGGCGCTAGCGGGAGGGGAGCAGTACTTC
CDR3: CASKALAGGEQYF

V: TRBV20-1
D: .
J: TRBJ1-4
size: .
DNA: TGCAGTGCTCCGAGGGGGGAAAAACTGTTTTTT
CDR3: CSAPRGEKLFF

V: TRBV14
D: .
J: TRBJ2-3
size: .
DNA: TGTGCCAGCAGCCAACGTCGGGGACACCTATCAGATACGCAGTATTTT
CDR3: CASSQRRGHLSDTQYF

V: TRBV27
D: TRBD1
J: TRBJ1-5
size: .
DNA: TGTGCCAGCAGTAGCGACAGGGGCAATCAGCCCCAGCATTTT
CDR3: CASSSDRGNQPQHF

V: TRBV4-3
D: TRBD2
J: TRBJ2-1
size: .
DNA: TGCGCCAGCAGCCAAGATCTCGGGGGGACTAGATACAATGAGCAGTTCTTC
CDR3: CASSQDLGGTRYNEQFF

V: TRBV27
D: TRBD1
J: TRBJ2-2
size: once
DNA: TGTGCCAGTAGGACAGGGTGGACCGGGGAGCTGTTTTTT
CDR3: CASRTGWTGELFF